Below are 28 T cell receptor beta chains sequenced from a single sample in a study of T cells after yellow fever vaccination. Each CDR3 protein gets one entry after TCRdb re-called the 5' RACE reads with MiXCR. The repertoire holds about 400,000 distinct CDR3 sequences, 6.2% seen once, with about 15% in the top ten. Sequences were derived from PBMCs, sampled 5 days after the yellow fever booster vaccination. These receptors all come from a man between 25 and 39 years old who received the YFV17D yellow fever vaccine.

In its sample, this clonotype was seen many times. V is TRBV2 and J is TRBJ2-5, with TRBD1 as a possible D gene (5 bases). Germline V lookup: CDR1 SNHLY, CDR2 FYNNEI. Trimming stripped 4 bases from V and 4 bases from J, with 16 bases between. The CDR3 contains 15 residues. The CDR3 sequence: CASSAQATIGETQYF. The CDR3 region has the DNA TGTGCCAGCAGTGCACAGGCGACGATCGGAGAGACCCAGTACTTC.

This clonotype was counted between two and nine times. The V call is TRBV20-1, the J call TRBJ2-1, with D perhaps TRBD1 (6 bases). The CDR3 spans 17 residues. Trimming removed 5 bases at V and 4 bases at J, with 24 bases between. Looked up from germline, CDR1 is DFQATT and CDR2 is SNEGSKA (reference sequence). This CDR3 reads CSAHFPGTTEKYNEQFF. The CDR3 nucleotides are TGCAGTGCTCATTTTCCAGGGACAACAGAAAAGTACAATGAGCAGTTCTTC.

This clonotype was seen a handful of times. This chain connects TRBV2 to TRBJ2-5, with a possible D match to TRBD1 (6 bases). The CDR3 runs 13 residues. V gave up 6 bases and J gave up 5 bases, with 13 bases separating them. CDR1 SNHLY and CDR2 FYNNEI come from the germline V gene. This chain's CDR3 is CASREQGWETQYF. In DNA form, the CDR3 reads TGTGCCAGCAGAGAACAGGGATGGGAGACCCAGTACTTC. The entire variable domain, with the rest obtained from reference TRBV2 and TRBJ2-5, is as follows: EPEVTQTPSHQVTQMGQEVILRCVPISNHLYFYWYRQILGQKVEFLVSFYNNEISEKSEIFDDQFSVERPDGSNFTLKIRSTKLEDSAMYFCASREQGWETQYFGPGTRLLVL.

This clonotype has just a few counts. The genes are TRBV28 and TRBJ2-7, with TRBD1 matching 9 bases. The junction had 8 bases not matched to a gene; V was cut back by 6 bases and J by 2 bases. The CDR3 is 15 amino acids. Germline CDR1 is MDHEN and CDR2 is SYDVKM. The CDR3 bases are TGTGCCAGCAGCAGTTTAGGACAGGGGACCTACGAGCAGTACTTC. As protein: CASSSLGQGTYEQYF.

This clonotype showed up just a few times. V is TRBV7-9 and J is TRBJ1-2; 7 bases are a match to TRBD1. The CDR3 length is 15 residues. The ends lost 5 bases at V and 0 bases at J; junction bases unmatched: 6. Germline V gene data show CDR1 as SEHNR and CDR2 as FQNEAQ (reference sequence). CDR3 bases: TGTGCCAGCAGCCCGGGACAGCCTCCTAACTATGGCTACACCTTC. Its protein product is CASSPGQPPNYGYTF.

There are many counts of this clonotype. The V and J genes are TRBV6-2 or TRBV6-3 and TRBJ2-1, with 7 bases lining up with TRBD2. Germline CDR1 MNHEY, CDR2 SVGEGT. The CDR3 totals 14 residues. The V gene end was trimmed by 8 bases and the J gene end by 3 bases; junction bases not matched to a gene: 7. The CDR3 sequence: CASRSGMLYNEQFF. CDR3 coding DNA: TGTGCCAGCCGGAGCGGGATGCTCTACAATGAGCAGTTCTTC.

This clonotype was observed a handful of times. The chain recombines TRBV5-1 with TRBJ2-3, with D maybe TRBD1 (6 bases). The germline gives CDR1 SGHRS, CDR2 YFSETQ. The CDR3 is made up of 15 amino acids. Trimming shortened V by 4 bases and J by 9 bases, and 21 bases separated the two germline ends. The CDR3 loop reads CASSPTGLHRETQYF. CDR3 nucleotide sequence: TGCGCCAGCAGCCCGACAGGCCTCCATCGCGAGACGCAGTATTTT.

This clonotype turned up a few times. This chain connects TRBV30 to TRBJ1-3; D gene unclear. The CDR3 contains 12 residues. V gave up 2 bases and J gave up 1 base, with 3 bases separating them. CDR1 and CDR2 from the germline V gene are GTSNPN and SVGIG (reference sequence). CDR3 nucleotide sequence: TGTGCCTGGAGTAAGTCTGGAAACACCATATATTTT. Protein: CAWSKSGNTIYF.

For this clonotype: As the CDR3 is not closed by the conserved phenylalanine or tryptophan, this likely results from a read error. Because the CDR3's place on the DNA is in doubt, the DNA is left out and the CDR3 is given as listed by TCRdb. J is TRBJ2-7 and V is TRBV14; TRBD1, the D gene given by the table, was not confirmed from the DNA. The CDR3 totals 11 residues, both ends included. Per the germline V gene, CDR1 is SGHDN and CDR2 is FVKESK. The CDR3 reads CASSPESPFVI.

This chain uses TRBV20-1 with TRBJ2-3, with no clear D. The germline V gene has CDR1 DFQATT and CDR2 SNEGSKA (reference sequence). Trimming took off 6 bases at V and 5 bases at J, with 12 bases between the two ends. This CDR3 is 12 amino acids long. The CDR3 sequence is CSASPGQDTQYF. The CDR3 DNA sequence: TGCAGTGCGAGCCCTGGCCAAGATACGCAGTATTTT.

This clonotype was observed at least ten times. This chain joins TRBV18 and TRBJ2-7, with D possibly being TRBD1 (5 bases). The germline CDR1 and CDR2 sequences are KGHSH and LQKENI. This CDR3 is 14 amino acids long. With 2 bases removed from V and 2 bases from J, the gap between germline ends came to 10 bases. The CDR3 coding sequence is TGTGCCAGCTCACCAGACAGCGTCGCCTACGAGCAGTACTTC. This codes for CASSPDSVAYEQYF. Filled out from reference TRBV18 and TRBJ2-7, the complete variable domain reads NAGVMQNPRHLVRRRGQEARLRCSPMKGHSHVYWYRQLPEEGLKFMVYLQKENIIDESGMPKERFSAEFPKEGPSILRIQQVVRGDSAAYFCASSPDSVAYEQYFGPGTRLTVT.

This clonotype has only a few counts. This rearrangement joins TRBV28 to TRBJ2-7; 12 positions agree with TRBD2. The CDR3 totals 16 residues. The germline V gene has CDR1 MDHEN and CDR2 SYDVKM. After removal of 6 bases from V and 5 bases from J, the junction contained 11 bases not matched to a gene. CDR3 sequence reads: CASSGPLASGRDEQYF. CDR3 nucleotide sequence: TGTGCCAGCAGCGGCCCCTTGGCTAGCGGGAGGGACGAGCAGTACTTC.

This clonotype has more than one count but fewer than ten. The chain links TRBV7-2 to TRBJ2-7; TRBD2 matches at 10 bases. Losses at the gene ends were 2 bases for V and 3 bases for J; bases not matched to a gene: 10. The germline CDR1 and CDR2 sequences are SGHTA and FQGNSA. This CDR3 region has 17 residues. CDR3: CASSLPLAGAVNYEQYF. The CDR3 nucleotides are TGTGCCAGCAGCTTACCCCTAGCGGGAGCAGTAAACTACGAGCAGTACTTC.

This clonotype was recorded many times. The chain is built from TRBV21-1 and TRBJ2-3; whether TRBD2, the table's D call, matches the DNA was not checked. TRBV21-1 has pseudogene status. The CDR3 contains 16 residues. The DNA for the CDR3 is TGTGCCAGCAGCAAAGCTAGAGCGAGAGCTGCAGATACGCAGTATTTT. Its protein is CASSKARARAADTQYF.

The J gene is TRBJ2-3, the V gene TRBV7-6, with D possibly being TRBD1 (6 bases). This CDR3 spans 16 amino acids. The V gene's germline CDR1 is SGHVS and CDR2 FNYEAQ. V lost 1 base and J lost 0, with 11 bases in between. As DNA, the CDR3 is TGTGCCAGCAGCTTAGGACAGGATGAAAGCACAGATACGCAGTATTTT. Its protein is CASSLGQDESTDTQYF.

This clonotype was recorded a few times. V usage is TRBV29-1 and J usage is TRBJ2-7; tentative D call: TRBD2 (5 bases). Trimming took off 3 bases at V and 2 bases at J, with 8 bases between the two ends. Per the germline V gene, CDR1 is SQVTM and CDR2 is ANQGSEA. The CDR3 totals 12 residues. CDR3 loop: CSVERDTYEQYF. The CDR3 coding sequence is TGCAGCGTTGAGAGGGATACCTACGAGCAGTACTTC.

This clonotype was observed many times. CDR3 loop: CASSSTWGAVGTGELFF. The CDR3 coding sequence is TGTGCCAGCAGCTCCACCTGGGGCGCCGTAGGGACCGGGGAGCTGTTTTTT. The rearrangement uses TRBV7-2 and TRBJ2-2; a weak D match, TRBD1 (5 bases). There are 17 residues in the CDR3. V lost 4 bases to trimming and J lost 5 bases, with 20 bases between them. Germline loops: CDR1 SGHTA, CDR2 FQGNSA.

Only a few counts were recorded for this clonotype. V usage is TRBV19 and J usage is TRBJ1-1; no definite D call. This CDR3 has 11 amino acids. With 3 bases removed from V and 7 bases from J, the gap between germline ends came to 6 bases. CDR1 is LNHDA, CDR2 SQIVND, per germline (reference sequence). The CDR3, as DNA: TGTGCCAGTAGTATCTGGAGTGAAGCTTTCTTT. This codes for CASSIWSEAFF.

This clonotype appeared many times. The V gene is TRBV27, the J gene TRBJ1-2; D possibly corresponds to TRBD1 (5 bases). There are 14 residues in the CDR3. The ends were cut back, 3 bases at V and 0 bases at J, with 8 bases in the middle. Germline assignment: CDR1 MNHEY and CDR2 SMNVEV (reference sequence). The CDR3 bases are TGTGCCAGCAGTTTTGGGGGGGCTAACTATGGCTACACCTTC. This encodes CASSFGGANYGYTF.

In this sample, this clonotype turned up many times. The chain links TRBV11-1 to TRBJ2-3; 14 bases fit TRBD2. Germline CDR1 SGHAT, CDR2 FQDESV (reference sequence). The CDR3 spans 18 residues. The V and J ends lost 4 bases and 0 bases, in that order; junction bases with no gene match: 6. The CDR3 spells CASSSPGLAGASTDTQYF. The CDR3 DNA follows: TGTGCCAGCAGCTCACCGGGACTAGCGGGAGCTAGCACAGATACGCAGTATTTT.

This clonotype was seen at least ten times. The V call is TRBV6-2 or TRBV6-3, the J call TRBJ2-7, with 13 bases matching TRBD2. This CDR3 contains 15 residues. The V gene end was trimmed by 5 bases and the J gene end by 5 bases; junction bases not matched to a gene: 6. Germline CDR1 is MNHEY and CDR2 is SVGEGT. The CDR3 DNA is TGTGCCAGCAGTCCGGGACTAGCGGGATTTAACGAGCAGTACTTC. This sequence encodes CASSPGLAGFNEQYF.

This sequence joins TRBV15 and TRBJ2-3; tentatively, D is TRBD2 (5 bases). This CDR3 region has 17 residues. V lost 0 bases to trimming and J lost 2 bases, with 15 bases between them. Germline V lookup: CDR1 LNHNV, CDR2 YYDKDF (reference sequence). The CDR3 spells CATSRDLRAGSTDTQYF. CDR3 sequence (DNA): TGTGCCACCAGCAGAGATTTGAGGGCCGGTTCCACAGATACGCAGTATTTT. Full variable domain (outside the CDR3, taken from reference TRBV15 and TRBJ2-3): DAMVIQNPRYQVTQFGKPVTLSCSQTLNHNVMYWYQQKSSQAPKLLFHYYDKDFNNEADTPDNFQSRRPNTSFCFLDIRSPGLGDTAMYLCATSRDLRAGSTDTQYFGPGTRLTVL.

This clonotype was detected a few times. The chain is built from TRBV5-1 and TRBJ2-2; 7 nucleotides line up with TRBD1. The CDR3 runs 15 residues. Germline CDR1 and CDR2: SGHRS and YFSETQ. J was trimmed by 6 bases and V by 3 bases; bases with no gene match: 8. CDR3 DNA: TGCGCCAGCAGCTCACGACAGGGTGAAGCCGGGGAGCTGTTTTTT. Its translation is CASSSRQGEAGELFF.

This clonotype occurred a few times. The chain links TRBV5-6 to TRBJ1-2, with TRBD1 as a possible D gene (5 bases). The CDR3 runs 15 residues. Deletions cut 6 bases from V and 3 bases from J, with 18 bases between. Germline CDR1 and CDR2: SGHDT and YYEEEE. The CDR3 sequence: CASNQQQERDYGYTF. In DNA form, the CDR3 reads TGTGCCAGCAACCAACAACAGGAGAGGGACTATGGCTACACCTTC.

The chain links TRBV11-2 to TRBJ2-1; TRBD2 agrees at 9 bases. CDR3 length: 16 residues. Germline assignment: CDR1 SGHAT and CDR2 FQNNGV. V trimming: 6 bases; J trimming: 4 bases; junction bases outside the gene matches: 10. DNA for the CDR3: TGTGCCAGCAGACCTCCCGGGACTAGCTTGTACAATGAGCAGTTCTTC. Encoded protein: CASRPPGTSLYNEQFF.

The V and J genes are TRBV29-1 and TRBJ2-1; D is possibly TRBD2 (6 bases). V lost 8 bases, J lost 7 bases, and 27 bases lay in between. Germline CDR1 and CDR2: SQVTM and ANQGSEA. CDR3 length: 16 residues. CDR3 in DNA: TGCAGCACACTCGGGCGGGGCCAAGAAATGGGGAATGAGCAGTTCTTC. Protein sequence: CSTLGRGQEMGNEQFF.

This clonotype appeared a few times. The CDR3 spells CASSVPRPGQVTDTQYF. The CDR3 DNA reads TGTGCCAGCAGTGTCCCCCGGCCGGGACAGGTCACAGATACGCAGTATTTT. The chain links TRBV25-1 to TRBJ2-3; 8 nucleotides match TRBD1. The CDR3 runs to 17 residues. V gave up 4 bases and J gave up 2 bases; unmatched junction bases: 11. Germline assignment: CDR1 MGHDK and CDR2 SYGVNS.

This clonotype was picked up many times. V usage is TRBV19 and J usage is TRBJ1-2; D uncertain. This CDR3 comprises 14 residues. In germline, CDR1 is LNHDA, CDR2 SQIVND (reference sequence). Trimming pared 3 bases from V and 8 bases from J, leaving 16 bases between. CDR3: CASSILTTPPGYTF. The CDR3 DNA reads TGTGCCAGTAGTATCCTGACCACCCCGCCGGGCTACACCTTC.